The 5 T cell receptor beta chains listed next were all sequenced from one sample in a study of immune heterogeneity within non-small cell lung tumors (dated by TCRdb to the late 2010s). Sequencing instrument: HiSeq X Ten. The TCR beta CDR3 region was amplified with a multiplex PCR system, in which a first round of 10 to 11 cycles was run using 32 V-gene forward and 13 J-gene reverse primers. In-frame beta chains were kept once TCRdb had trimmed the public reads at Q25 with fastp and called clones with MiXCR. All rows with the same CDR3 protein become a single entry with the most common DNA and genes. The sample data list 15,000 or so distinct CDR3 sequences, and 25% to 35% of these were observed just once. The top ten constitute around 5.3% of the sample. Genomic DNA was extracted from bulk tumor tissue and used as the TCR template, and approximately 600 ng gDNA was amplified per sample. Multiple biopsies per primary tumor were taken during surgery, spaced as far apart as possible within the tumor mass. The study cohort was described as untreated, and patients were newly diagnosed NSCLC cases undergoing curative surgery.

The sequencing sample was made of lung tumor tissue. The receptors stem from a man aged 35-49 years with non-small cell lung cancer.

In its sample, this clonotype was seen a few times. This chain links TRBV3-1 with TRBJ1-4, with no clear D. The CDR3 is made up of 12 amino acids. The V end was cut by 0 bases, the J end by 9 bases, with 5 bases between. CDR1 LGHDT and CDR2 YNNKEL come from the germline V gene (reference sequence). This CDR3 reads CASSQDVQKLFF. CDR3 bases: TGTGCCAGCAGCCAAGATGTCCAAAAACTGTTTTTT.

This clonotype has a handful of counts. The chain links TRBV10-3 to TRBJ2-1; no clear D gene. Deletions cut 3 bases from V and 3 bases from J, with 15 bases between. CDR3 length equals 16 residues. Per the germline V gene, CDR1 is ENHRY and CDR2 is SYGVKD. The CDR3 here is CAISDVIARSYNEQFF. As DNA, the CDR3 is TGTGCCATCAGTGATGTAATTGCTCGGAGCTACAATGAGCAGTTCTTC.

This chain joins TRBV27 and TRBJ2-1, with a weak D call TRBD2 (7 bases). The CDR3 contains 15 residues. V lost 7 bases and J lost 10, with 23 bases in between. CDR1 and CDR2 (germline): MNHEY, SMNVEV (reference sequence). The CDR3 nucleotides read TGTGCCAGCAAGGGGGGGGTTTTGGCGGCAATGGAGCAGTTCTTC. Encoded protein: CASKGGVLAAMEQFF.

This clonotype appeared once. It may be a read error: a sequence one base away is much more abundant. This chain uses TRBV5-1 with TRBJ2-7, with 11 bases that match TRBD2. The CDR3 is 15 amino acids. CDR1 SGHRS and CDR2 YFSETQ come from the germline V gene. The CDR3 region has the DNA TGCGCCGGCAGCTTTTATCTAGCGGGAGGCTACGAGCAGTACTTC. Its translation: CAGSFYLAGGYEQYF.

The sample holds a few counts of this clonotype. This chain links TRBV7-2 with TRBJ2-7; 10 bases line up with TRBD2. Germline CDR1 SGHTA, CDR2 FQGNSA. Trimming at V came to 5 bases and at J to 5 bases, leaving 12 bases not matched to a gene. The CDR3 is 16 amino acids. The DNA of the CDR3 is TGTGCCAGCAGCCCTAGGACTAGCGGCGTGTCAGACGAGCAGTACTTC. Encoded protein: CASSPRTSGVSDEQYF.